This T cell receptor beta chain was obtained from a study of radiotherapy plus CTLA-4 blockade in lung cancer (dated by TCRdb to the late 2010s). Broadly, across the study: Objective responses occurred in about 20% of enrolled patients, and over 30% achieved disease control. What the authors observed across the whole study: Early dynamic changes in blood T cell clones, together with increased serum interferon-beta after radiation, were reported as the strongest predictors of response. TCR clones derived from tumors expanded in peripheral blood after treatment with radiotherapy and ipilimumab.

Reading the germline V gene (reference sequence) gives CDR1 PRHDT and CDR2 FYEKMQ. The cysteine opens and the phenylalanine closes a CDR3 of 15 amino acids. Only the CDR3 region is kept as DNA, spanning 45 bases read in frame from base 1. Trimming removed 2 bases from V and 6 bases from J; the gene matches leave 3 bases unexplained. Focal radiation therapy combined with CTLA-4 blockade (ipilimumab) was tested in patients with chemo-refractory metastatic non-small-cell lung cancer. Comments on this clone: The antigen it binds to is not known. No base quality values were provided; no much bigger clone lies one nucleotide off.

Library generation was performed with the immunoSEQ multiplex PCR assay. TCRdb's version of the immuneACCESS table is confined to in-frame rearrangements and falls short of the full clone set. An unresolved V gene accounts for under half of the shortfall where checked; the remainder is of unknown origin. The sample data list 50,000 to 75,000 clones, and roughly 80% of these were observed just once. The ten largest clones add up to approximately 4% of the sample. This clonotype was obtained from a human donor with non-small cell lung cancer who had a complete response to radiotherapy plus ipilimumab. Source: peripheral blood, taken from a patient treated with radiotherapy plus ipilimumab. The chain links TRBV13 with TRBJ2-2; the central 10 bases match TRBD2. The CDR3 protein sequence reads: CASSLYSGGSGELFF. The base sequence is TGTGCCAGCAGCTTATATAGCGGGGGGTCCGGGGAGCTGTTTTTT.